Shown below are 17 T cell receptor delta chains from a single sample sequenced in a study of γδ T cells in repeated Plasmodium falciparum infection. Flow sorting of PBMC yielded separate Vgamma9/Vdelta2+ and Vdelta2-negative gammadelta T cell populations for bulk repertoire analysis. TCRdb reanalysed the multiplex PCR reads via CATT. This sample yields 90,000 or so delta-chain clones, of which over 0.9% are seen a single time; roughly 9.5% belongs to the top ten. Material for sequencing was gamma-delta T cells from blood. These receptors all stem from a pool of human donors (malaria-infected and uninfected, not separated).

This clone was seen a few times. A read error likely explains why the TCRdb protein, taken from a much larger clone, differs from this DNA's translation at residue 15; the protein shown is translated from the DNA. The J segment was not called; the V segment is TRDV2; the table names TRDD3, a call not compared with the DNA. The CDR3 covers 17 residues. Germline V gives CDR1 GEAIGNYY, CDR2 EKD. CDR3 bases: TGTGCCTGTGACACCGCGGGGGATTGGGTGAGGACCGATAAACCCATCTTT. Amino acids: CACDTAGDWVRTDKPIF.

Details on this clone: With a far larger clone one base away, a read error is the likely cause. The sample has other DNA sequences that encode this CDR3 too. The V gene is TRDV1; the J gene was not called. Germline V gives CDR1 TSWWSYY, CDR2 QGS. The CDR3 is 11 amino acids. The CDR3 nucleotides are TGTGCTCTCCTTATACGGGGTAAACTCATCTTC. It translates to CALLIRGKLIF.

This clone occurred a few times. The protein held in TCRdb is that of a much larger clone and does not match this DNA's translation at residue 16, likely because of a read error; the protein shown is translated from the DNA. The rearrangement links TRDV1 to TRDJ1; 12 nucleotides line up with TRDD3. V trimming: 5 bases; J trimming: 0 bases; junction bases outside the gene matches: 34. This CDR3 comprises 26 residues. Looked up from germline, CDR1 is TSWWSYY and CDR2 is QGS. The CDR3 sequence is CALGTLPNPWSILGDTRGGNTDKLIF. CDR3 DNA: TGTGCTCTTGGGACACTACCTAACCCTTGGTCAATACTGGGGGATACTCGCGGTGGAAACACCGATAAACTCATCTTT.

This clone was detected a few times. TCRdb shows a much larger clone's protein in place of this DNA's translation, and the two differ at residue 7, likely through a read error; the protein shown is translated from the DNA. The CDR3 sequence is CALGEAIGVERHTDKLIF. The CDR3 DNA reads TGTGCTCTTGGGGAAGCCATAGGGGTGGAGAGACACACCGATAAACTCATCTTT. The chain couples TRDV1 to TRDJ1; unclear D gene. The germline V and J ends were trimmed by 2 bases and 0 bases, with 19 bases remaining between them. The CDR3 is made up of 18 amino acids. Germline-derived CDR1 and CDR2 are TSWWSYY and QGS.

On this clone: TCRdb's entry gives the protein of a much larger clone, which mismatches this DNA's translation at residue 14, likely from a read error; the protein reported here is translated from the DNA. This specimen includes other DNA sequences encoding the same CDR3. The rearrangement uses TRDV1 and TRDJ1; D gene uncertain. Germline-derived CDR1 and CDR2 are TSWWSYY and QGS. The CDR3 is made up of 18 amino acids. The CDR3 loop is CALGEALGVERHTNKLIF. CDR3 nucleotide sequence: TGTGCTCTTGGGGAAGCCCTAGGGGTGGAGAGACACACCAATAAACTCATCTTT.

In the case of this clone: It differs at one base from a far larger clone, so likely a read error. Other nucleotide sequences in the sample specify the same CDR3. The V gene is TRDV2; the J gene was not called; the table's D gene call, TRDD3, was not cross checked with the DNA. Germline CDR1 and CDR2: GEAIGNYY and EKD. The CDR3 is 14 amino acids. The CDR3 sequence is CACDTGGGGDKLIF. CDR3 in DNA: TGTGCCTGTGACACCGGGGGGGGCGGCGATAAGCTCATCTTT.

This clone was seen more than once but under ten times. Translating this DNA gives a protein that differs at residue 17 from the TCRdb one, which belongs to a much larger clone; a read error is likely, and the protein shown is this translation. The V and J genes are TRDV1 and TRDJ1; 11 bases agree with TRDD3. From germline, CDR1 is TSWWSYY and CDR2 QGS. The CDR3 contains 18 residues. CDR3 region: CALGGIWYWGINTDKLTF. The DNA for the CDR3 is TGTGCTCTTGGGGGGATTTGGTACTGGGGGATAAACACCGATAAACTCACCTTT.

A few counts support this clone. A far larger clone is only one base removed, so a read error is likely. The same CDR3 can be traced to other DNA sequences in this sample. The chain links TRDV1 to TRDJ1; 12 nucleotides agree with TRDD3. This CDR3 has 18 amino acids. Germline V gene sequence: CDR1 TSWWSYY, CDR2 QGS. The CDR3 DNA reads as TGTGCCCTTGGGGAGACGCCTGGGGGATACGGGTACACCGATAAACTCATCTTT. It is translated as CALGETPGGYGYTDKLIF.

As concerns this clone: A far larger clone lies a single base away; this is likely a read error. Other nucleotide sequences from this sample produce the same CDR3. The gene calls are TRDV1 and TRDJ1; TRDD3 agrees at 11 bases. The J gene was not available in TCRdb and was assigned here by matching the DNA to germline segments. Germline loops: CDR1 TSWWSYY, CDR2 QGS. The CDR3 has 22 residues. The CDR3 DNA sequence: TGTGCTCTTGGAGAACAACCTACCAACCTTCTACTGGGGGATAAGAACACCGATAAACTCATCTTT. It translates to CALGEQPTNLLLGDKNTDKLIF.

This clone has more than one count but fewer than ten. The amino acid sequence in TCRdb belongs to a much larger clone and departs from this DNA's translation at residue 11, likely a sequencing read error; the sequence shown is translated from the DNA. The chain uses TRDV2 and TRDJ1, with D uncertain. Here the J gene came from matching the DNA to germline, since TCRdb omits it. The germline gives CDR1 GEAIGNYY, CDR2 EKD. V lost 0 bases, J lost 4 bases, and 17 bases lay in between. This CDR3 region has 16 residues. The CDR3 spells CACDTILRKAIDKLIF. The DNA for the CDR3 is TGTGCCTGTGACACCATTCTCCGCAAGGCCATCGATAAACTCATCTTT.

As for this clone: TCRdb's entry gives the protein of a much larger clone, which mismatches this DNA's translation at residue 9, likely from a read error; the protein reported here is translated from the DNA. This chain joins TRDV2 and TRDJ1; D remains unclear. V lost 5 bases and J 2 bases, leaving 23 bases between the germline ends. Germline CDR1 and CDR2: GEAIGNYY and EKD. The CDR3 has 17 residues. For the CDR3, the DNA is TGTGCCTGTGGCCCTAGTGGAACCCACTCCCGGACCGATAAACTCATCTTT. As protein: CACGPSGTHSRTDKLIF.

This clone appeared a few times. A single base is all that separates this from a far larger clone, so a read error is likely. Other nucleotide sequences from this sample produce the same CDR3. The chain combines TRDV2 with TRDJ1, with 9 bases lining up with TRDD2. No J gene is reported in TCRdb; it was inferred here by comparing the DNA with germline. Germline V gives CDR1 GEAIGNYY, CDR2 EKD. The CDR3 has 21 amino acids. Germline trimming cut 0 bases from V and 0 bases from J; bases unmatched to any gene: 19. CDR3 sequence (DNA): TGTGCCTGTGACACCGTCCCCCTTCCTACCGGTACTGGGCGGGACACCGATAAACTCATCTTT. Protein sequence: CACDTVPLPTGTGRDTDKLIF.

This clone was detected only a few times. This likely stems from a read error, as it lies one base from a far larger clone. Other nucleotide sequences in the sample specify the same CDR3. Called V gene: TRDV2; the J gene was not called; the table's TRDD3 call for D was not verified on the DNA. The CDR3 is 18 residues long. The germline V gene encodes CDR1 GEAIGNYY and CDR2 EKD. The CDR3 sequence: CACDANGTGGLKVDKLIF. The DNA for the CDR3 is TGTGCCTGTGACGCCAACGGTACTGGGGGACTCAAGGTGGATAAGCTCATCTTT.

Comments on this clone: The TCRdb protein, from a much larger clone, departs from this DNA's translation at residue 4, likely by read error; the protein shown derives from the DNA. The chain combines TRDV2 with TRDJ1, with 8 bases lining up with TRDD3. Because TCRdb records no J gene, it was assigned here through a match of the DNA to germline. Germline V CDR1 and CDR2: GEAIGNYY, EKD. The CDR3 runs 18 residues. CDR3 in DNA: TGTGCCTGTGGCACCGTCTCGGGATACGCGGGGTACACCGATAAACTCATCTTT. This sequence encodes CACGTVSGYAGYTDKLIF.

This clone was detected many times. A read error is the likely source, as a far larger clone sits one nucleotide away. Different DNA sequences within this sample yield the same CDR3. This chain connects TRDV2 to TRDJ1, with D possibly matching TRDD3 (6 bases). CDR1 and CDR2 from the germline V gene are GEAIGNYY and EKD. There are 22 residues in the CDR3. The CDR3 DNA sequence: TGTGCCTGTGACACTTTAAGGGATGGGGGGACCAATACAGGGGACTACACTGATAAACTCATCTTT. The encoded protein is CACDTLRDGGTNTGDYTDKLIF.

Worth noting for this clone: This likely came from a read error, as a far larger clone is one base away. Other DNA sequences in the sample encode the same CDR3. The J gene was not called, though the V gene is TRDV1. The CDR3 runs 12 residues. Germline V gene data show CDR1 as TSWWSYY and CDR2 as QGS. In nucleotides, the CDR3 is TGTGCTCTCTTTGAGCTTACCGGGGGTCTCATCTTT. This codes for CALFELTGGLIF.

This clone is classed as medium-sized (0.01 to 0.1%). Other nucleotide sequences in the sample specify the same CDR3. The chain carries TRDV2 and TRDJ1; D unclear. Between the trimmed V and J ends, which lost 0 bases and 0 bases, there was a span of 13 bases. This CDR3 is built from 16 residues. The germline gives CDR1 GEAIGNYY, CDR2 EKD. The CDR3 nucleotides are TGTGCCTGTGACACCCGTATCGCCCCGTACACCGATAAACTCATCTTT. Translated, it gives CACDTRIAPYTDKLIF.